This T cell receptor beta chain emerged from a study of blood T cell repertoires in COVID-19. Study-level information: Whether acute or convalescent, the COVID-19 samples came from the United States, Italy and Spain. T cells, B-cell-depleted T cells, or PBMCs provided the cDNA or gDNA that served as material.

Seattle cases were enrolled at active infection and followed longitudinally. Authors' processing steps: Amplified reference gene primers provided the basis for estimating nucleated cell counts. Only in-frame clones appear in the TCRdb table, and some are missing; sequencing was by immunoSEQ multiplex PCR. V, J and clone size are those of that table, while D and trimming were read from the DNA. This sample has roughly 170,000 clones; approximately 87% occur once, and the top ten carry around 12%. Trimming took 3 bases from V and 2 from J, leaving 5 bases between them. The CDR3 sequence is 13 residues long. Per the germline V gene, CDR1 is MNHNS and CDR2 is SASEGT.

The sequence derives from a woman in her 70s with COVID-19, enrolled during active disease. The specimen was peripheral blood. The rearrangement links TRBV6-1 to TRBJ1-5; the D is unclear. CDR3 residues: CASSDGGNQPQHF. CDR3 coding DNA: TGTGCCAGCAGTGACGGTGGCAATCAGCCCCAGCATTTT.